Presented here are 18 T cell receptor beta chains from one specimen sequenced in a study of response to subunit inactivated influenza vaccine. TCRdb fed the RT-PCR reads into MiXCR, producing one record per CDR3 protein. The sample holds hundreds of thousands of distinct CDR3 sequences, roughly 23% seen once. The sample was CD4+ T cells sorted from PBMCs, taken approximately 5 days after vaccination. The source is a man aged 50-59 years who received an inactivated influenza vaccine.

This sequence joins TRBV5-1 and TRBJ2-7, with a tentative D call TRBD1 (6 bases). The CDR3 totals 15 residues. Germline-derived CDR1 and CDR2 are SGHRS and YFSETQ. V was trimmed by 1 base and J by 3 bases, leaving 14 bases between them. CDR3 in amino acids: CASSLSRGPFYEQYF. CDR3 coding DNA: TGCGCCAGCAGCTTGAGCAGGGGCCCCTTCTACGAGCAGTACTTC.

The CDR3 spells CASSPQETYGYTF. The CDR3 DNA sequence: TGTGCCAGCAGTCCGCAGGAAACCTATGGCTACACCTTC. The chain couples TRBV12-3 or TRBV12-4 to TRBJ1-2; D unresolved. V gave up 5 bases and J gave up 4 bases, with 11 bases separating them. This CDR3 comprises 13 residues.

The chain couples TRBV4-3 to TRBJ2-4; a weak D match, TRBD2 (6 bases). Germline CDR1 is LGHNA and CDR2 is YSLEER. This CDR3 comprises 13 residues. V lost 0 bases, J lost 11 bases, and 11 bases lay in between. The CDR3 region has the DNA TGCGCCAGCAGCCAAGATCAGGGAGGCGTTCAGTACTTC. This gives the protein CASSQDQGGVQYF.

This clonotype was seen only a few times. The J gene is TRBJ2-5, the V gene TRBV12-3 or TRBV12-4, with TRBD2 matching 14 bases. The CDR3 contains 17 residues. Unmatched junction bases numbered 12, after V lost 6 bases and J lost 6 bases. The CDR3 protein is CASRVGTSGGGRKTQYF. The CDR3 bases are TGTGCCAGCAGAGTTGGGACTAGCGGGGGAGGTAGAAAGACCCAGTACTTC.

V usage is TRBV20-1 and J usage is TRBJ1-3; D is unresolved. CDR3 length: 14 residues. From germline, CDR1 is DFQATT and CDR2 SNEGSKA (reference sequence). The ends were cut back, 5 bases at V and 2 bases at J, with 13 bases in the middle. CDR3 in DNA: TGCAGTGCTCTCTACTCCAATACTGGAAACACCATATATTTT. This gives the protein CSALYSNTGNTIYF.

The chain couples TRBV7-2 to TRBJ2-5; 7 bases are shared with TRBD2. CDR1 and CDR2 (germline): SGHTA, FQGNSA. V shed 1 base, J shed 5 bases, and the junction held 7 bases outside the gene matches. The CDR3 covers 15 residues. The CDR3 sequence: CASSLVHSGPETQYF. The CDR3 region has the DNA TGTGCCAGCAGCTTAGTACATAGCGGGCCGGAGACCCAGTACTTC.

This clonotype was recorded a few times. The chain couples TRBV6-2 or TRBV6-3 to TRBJ1-5, with D maybe TRBD1 (5 bases). Germline CDR1 is MNHEY and CDR2 is SVGEGT. This CDR3 has 18 amino acids. Trimming removed 0 bases at V and 0 bases at J, with 15 bases between. For the CDR3, the DNA is TGTGCCAGCAGTTACTCGCTTACAGGTCATAGTAGCAATCAGCCCCAGCATTTT. This codes for CASSYSLTGHSSNQPQHF.

This clonotype was observed a few times. V is TRBV20-1 and J is TRBJ2-3; TRBD2 matches at 9 bases. The CDR3 totals 15 residues. V trimming: 3 bases; J trimming: 2 bases; junction bases outside the gene matches: 6. The germline V gene encodes CDR1 DFQATT and CDR2 SNEGSKA (reference sequence). CDR3 sequence reads: CSASPLAGNTDTQYF. The CDR3 bases are TGCAGTGCTAGCCCCCTAGCGGGGAACACAGATACGCAGTATTTT.

This clonotype was observed a handful of times. This chain uses TRBV6-2 or TRBV6-3 with TRBJ2-1, with TRBD1 matching 9 bases. Trimming took 5 bases from V and 0 from J; bases not matched to a gene: 11. Per germline, CDR1 MNHEY and CDR2 SVGEGT. The CDR3 totals 18 residues. The CDR3 protein is CASSPGTGKIGSYNEQFF. The CDR3 nucleotides are TGTGCCAGCAGTCCCGGGACAGGGAAGATCGGCTCCTACAATGAGCAGTTCTTC.

J is TRBJ1-1 and V is TRBV7-2; D remains ambiguous. This CDR3 region has 13 residues. The germline gives CDR1 SGHTA, CDR2 FQGNSA. Trimming left V 8 bases short and J 8 bases short, with 18 bases between. The CDR3 here is CASRDDLAGEAFF. CDR3 nucleotide sequence: TGTGCCAGCCGAGACGACCTCGCGGGAGAAGCTTTCTTT.

This clonotype appeared a few times. The DNA for the CDR3 is TGTGCCAGCAGCCCCGGCAGAGTAGCAGAGACCCAGTACTTC. Translating it yields CASSPGRVAETQYF. The chain has TRBV7-2 and TRBJ2-5; the D is unclear. CDR3 length: 14 amino acids. The germline V gene has CDR1 SGHTA and CDR2 FQGNSA. Trimming shortened V by 5 bases and J by 4 bases, and 14 bases separated the two germline ends.

This clonotype was seen more than once but under ten times. The chain uses TRBV10-3 and TRBJ1-1; D remains unclear. CDR3 length: 13 residues. Germline V gene data show CDR1 as ENHRY and CDR2 as SYGVKD. V lost 3 bases to trimming and J lost 0 bases, with 5 bases between them. Written as DNA, the CDR3 is TGTGCCATCAGTGATGAGTTGAACACTGAAGCTTTCTTT. It specifies CAISDELNTEAFF.

The V gene is TRBV7-2, the J gene TRBJ2-1, with 9 bases aligning to TRBD1. Germline V gene sequence: CDR1 SGHTA, CDR2 FQGNSA. There are 14 residues in the CDR3. V lost 3 bases to trimming and J lost 15 bases; unmatched junction nucleotides: 12. The CDR3 reads CASSLGQGLLKRFF. Written as DNA, the CDR3 is TGTGCCAGCAGCTTGGGACAGGGTTTGTTAAAACGGTTCTTC. The variable domain in full, with the rest retrieved from reference TRBV7-2 and TRBJ2-1, is GAGVSQSPSNKVTEKGKDVELRCDPISGHTALYWYRQSLGQGLEFLIYFQGNSAPDKSGLPSDRFSAERTGGSVSTLTIQRTQQEDSAVYLCASSLGQGLLKRFFGPGTRLTVL.

V usage is TRBV11-1 and J usage is TRBJ2-2; D might be TRBD2 (7 bases). The CDR3 covers 19 residues. Trimming cost V 5 bases and J 5 bases, with 27 bases left between them. Germline assignment: CDR1 SGHAT and CDR2 FQDESV (reference sequence). CDR3: CASSPGSGGGRLRTGELFF. The CDR3 region has the DNA TGTGCCAGCAGCCCTGGGTCCGGCGGGGGCCGATTAAGGACCGGGGAGCTGTTTTTT.

This clonotype was seen a handful of times. CDR3 in amino acids: CASSFRPGQGRDEQFF. DNA for the CDR3: TGTGCCAGCAGCTTCAGACCGGGACAGGGGAGGGATGAGCAGTTCTTC. The chain employs TRBV7-8 and TRBJ2-1, with TRBD1 matching over 10 bases. CDR1 SGHVS and CDR2 FQNEAQ come from the germline V gene. V lost 3 bases and J lost 8; bases outside the gene matches: 10. This CDR3 region has 16 residues. Together with reference TRBV7-8 and TRBJ2-1, the CDR3 gives the full variable domain: GAGVSQSPRYKVAKRGQDVALRCDPISGHVSLFWYQQALGQGPEFLTYFQNEAQLDKSGLPSDRFFAERPEGSVSTLKIQRTQQEDSAVYLCASSFRPGQGRDEQFFGPGTRLTVL.

This clonotype was seen a handful of times. The chain couples TRBV10-3 to TRBJ2-1; possible D gene TRBD1, 5 bases. The germline V gene has CDR1 ENHRY and CDR2 SYGVKD. V lost 4 bases and J lost 5, with 9 bases in between. The CDR3 consists of 13 residues. CDR3 sequence (DNA): TGTGCCATCAGTGTCGACAGTGACAATGAGCAGTTCTTC. Residues: CAISVDSDNEQFF.

V is TRBV19 and J is TRBJ2-1; 10 bases are a match to TRBD2. The CDR3 is 15 residues long. With 6 bases clipped from V and 7 bases from J, the junction kept 9 bases outside the gene matches. The germline gives CDR1 LNHDA, CDR2 SQIVND (reference sequence). CDR3: CASSKKREGRNEQFF. The CDR3 DNA is TGTGCCAGTAGCAAAAAGCGGGAGGGCCGAAATGAGCAGTTCTTC.

A few counts support this clonotype. The chain employs TRBV4-2 and TRBJ2-1; 10 bases are shared with TRBD2. CDR1 LGHNA and CDR2 YNFKEQ come from the germline V gene. The CDR3 loop spans 16 amino acids. V dropped 2 bases and J dropped 1; count of bases not matched to a gene: 2. CDR3 bases: TGTGCCAGCAGCCAACATAGCGGGGGGTCCTACAATGAGCAGTTCTTC. Its protein is CASSQHSGGSYNEQFF.